These 21 T cell receptor beta chains were all obtained from the same sample, sequenced in a study of blood T cell repertoires in COVID-19. Here immunoSEQ multiplex PCR was the method, and the copy in TCRdb shows in-frame clones only, minus some. This sample has some 250,000 clones, with 86% found just once. Material for sequencing was peripheral blood. Receptors originate from a man aged 55-75 years with acute or convalescent COVID-19.

The gene calls are TRBV13 and TRBJ2-5, with D maybe TRBD1 (6 bases). This CDR3 region has 13 residues. Germline V gives CDR1 PRHDT, CDR2 FYEKMQ (reference sequence). The V and J ends lost 3 bases and 4 bases respectively, with 9 bases between them. CDR3 sequence reads: CASSFRGGETQYF. CDR3 in DNA: TGTGCCAGCAGCTTCCGAGGGGGAGAGACCCAGTACTTC. The whole variable domain, remainder taken from reference TRBV13 and TRBJ2-5, is AAGVIQSPRHLIKEKRETATLKCYPIPRHDTVYWYQQGPGQDPQFLISFYEKMQSDKGSIPDRFSAQQFSDYHSELNMSSLELGDSALYFCASSFRGGETQYFGPGTRLLVL.

The chain couples TRBV4-2 to TRBJ2-3, with 10 bases matching TRBD1. The J segment lost 4 bases and the V segment lost 0 bases, leaving 13 bases of the junction unmatched. Germline V gene sequence: CDR1 LGHNA, CDR2 YNFKEQ. The CDR3 is 19 residues long. This CDR3 is CASSQDFSTGQGIADTQYF. DNA for the CDR3: TGTGCCAGCAGCCAAGACTTTTCCACGGGACAGGGGATCGCAGATACGCAGTATTTT.

This clone was found once. This rearrangement joins TRBV30 to TRBJ1-4; perhaps TRBD1 as D (6 bases). Trimming stripped 1 base from V and 5 bases from J, with 14 bases between. This CDR3 region has 15 residues. Germline V gives CDR1 GTSNPN, CDR2 SVGIG (reference sequence). The CDR3 nucleotides read TGTGCCTGGAGTGCCCAGGACAGTCTCAATGAAAAACTGTTTTTT. Translated, it gives CAWSAQDSLNEKLFF.

V gene TRBV6-4 combines with J gene TRBJ1-1; D uncertain. Per germline, CDR1 MRHNA and CDR2 SNTAGT. V lost 5 bases and J 5 bases, leaving 15 bases between the germline ends. The CDR3 contains 14 residues. Here the CDR3 reads CASSPDLRRTEAFF. DNA for the CDR3: TGTGCCAGCAGTCCGGACCTCCGGAGGACTGAAGCTTTCTTT.

V gene TRBV11-3 combines with J gene TRBJ2-7; 14 positions agree with TRBD2. J gave up 6 bases and V 5 bases, and 9 bases lay outside the gene matches. The CDR3 spans 16 residues. The germline V gene encodes CDR1 SGHNT and CDR2 YENEEA. The CDR3 nucleotides read TGTGCCAGCAGCCGACTAGCGGGAGGGCCGGCCGTCGAGCAGTACTTC. Its translation: CASSRLAGGPAVEQYF. The variable domain in full, completed from reference TRBV11-3 and TRBJ2-7, reads EAGVVQSPRYKIIEKKQPVAFWCNPISGHNTLYWYLQNLGQGPELLIRYENEEAVDDSQLPKDRFSAERLKGVDSTLKIQPAELGDSAVYLCASSRLAGGPAVEQYFGPGTRLTVT.

The CDR3 DNA sequence: TGTGCCAGCAGCCAAACCGGGACTAGCGTTCGAGAGACCCAGTACTTC. It translates to CASSQTGTSVRETQYF. The V call is TRBV7-3, the J call TRBJ2-5; 10 bases are shared with TRBD2. The CDR3 sequence is 16 residues long. Germline CDR1 reads SGHTA; CDR2 reads FQGTGA. Germline trimming cut 5 bases from V and 4 bases from J; bases unmatched to any gene: 10.

This chain links TRBV7-2 with TRBJ1-2, with TRBD1 matching 8 bases. Germline assignment: CDR1 SGHTA and CDR2 FQGNSA. CDR3 size: 15 residues. Germline trimming cut 1 base from V and 7 bases from J; bases unmatched to any gene: 8. Here the CDR3 reads CASSLVRTGTSGYTF. DNA of the CDR3: TGTGCCAGCAGCTTAGTACGGACAGGGACGAGTGGCTACACCTTC.

The rearrangement joins TRBV28 to TRBJ1-2, with TRBD1 matching 7 bases. Trimming removed 5 bases from V and 2 bases from J; junction bases left unmatched: 5. CDR1 is MDHEN and CDR2 is SYDVKM in the germline V gene. This CDR3 contains 14 residues. As DNA, the CDR3 is TGTGCCAGCAGTCCTGGGACAGAGAACTATGGCTACACCTTC. Amino acids: CASSPGTENYGYTF.

The genes are TRBV28 and TRBJ1-4; D perhaps matches TRBD1 (6 bases). The ends were cut back, 8 bases at V and 3 bases at J, with 13 bases in the middle. CDR1 and CDR2 (germline): MDHEN, SYDVKM. The CDR3 runs to 14 residues. The CDR3 nucleotides are TGTGCCAGCGGGGAACAGGGCCCTAATGAAAAACTGTTTTTT. It specifies CASGEQGPNEKLFF. Supplemented by reference TRBV28 and TRBJ1-4, the full variable domain reads DVKVTQSSRYLVKRTGEKVFLECVQDMDHENMFWYRQDPGLGLRLIYFSYDVKMKEKGDIPEGYSVSREKKERFSLILESASTNQTSMYLCASGEQGPNEKLFFGSGTQLSVL.

This clone has a handful of counts. V usage is TRBV30 and J usage is TRBJ1-5, with 7 bases aligning to TRBD1. V lost 1 base and J lost 5; bases outside the gene matches: 2. In germline, CDR1 is GTSNPN, CDR2 SVGIG (reference sequence). CDR3 length: 13 amino acids. The CDR3 sequence is CAWSDDRDQPQHF. In DNA form, the CDR3 reads TGTGCCTGGAGTGATGACAGGGATCAGCCCCAGCATTTT.

V usage is TRBV6-6 and J usage is TRBJ1-1, with D possibly being TRBD1 (5 bases). Between the trimmed V and J ends, which lost 0 bases and 0 bases, there was a span of 5 bases. This CDR3 is built from 14 residues. From germline, CDR1 is MNHNY and CDR2 SVGAGI (reference sequence). The CDR3 reads CASSYSQVNTEAFF. The CDR3, as DNA: TGTGCCAGCAGTTACTCACAGGTGAACACTGAAGCTTTCTTT.

The genes are TRBV28 and TRBJ2-3, with 14 bases matching TRBD2. The CDR3 totals 19 residues. J lost 3 bases, V lost 5 bases, and 13 bases had no gene match. Germline assignment: CDR1 MDHEN and CDR2 SYDVKM. This chain's CDR3 is CASSKGLAGDNERTDTQYF. CDR3 DNA sequence: TGTGCCAGCAGTAAGGGACTAGCGGGAGATAACGAGAGGACAGATACGCAGTATTTT.

The gene calls are TRBV6-2 or TRBV6-3 and TRBJ2-4; D is perhaps TRBD1 (6 bases). The germline gives CDR1 MNHEY, CDR2 SVGEGT. Trimming removed 1 base from V and 7 bases from J, with 17 bases in between. The CDR3 is made up of 16 amino acids. The CDR3 loop reads CASSYYFRPGENIQYF. CDR3 bases: TGTGCCAGCAGTTACTATTTTAGGCCAGGGGAGAACATTCAGTACTTC.

This rearrangement joins TRBV6-1 to TRBJ1-1; the D is unclear. This CDR3 region has 13 residues. Germline V lookup: CDR1 MNHNS, CDR2 SASEGT. V was clipped by 2 bases and J by 2 bases, with 6 bases between them. CDR3 nucleotide sequence: TGTGCCAGCAGTGAAACAGAAAACACTGAAGCTTTCTTT. Translation: CASSETENTEAFF.

The chain recombines TRBV18 with TRBJ1-1; D gene unclear. The CDR3 extends over 13 amino acids. Germline loops: CDR1 KGHSH, CDR2 LQKENI. The V end was cut by 6 bases, the J end by 1 base, with 9 bases between. The CDR3 DNA follows: TGTGCCAGCTCGGGAGACGGGAACACTGAAGCTTTCTTT. It specifies CASSGDGNTEAFF.

This chain uses TRBV5-1 with TRBJ2-7; D call uncertain. V lost 0 bases, J lost 3 bases, and 10 bases lay in between. Germline V lookup: CDR1 SGHRS, CDR2 YFSETQ. This CDR3 is built from 14 residues. This chain's CDR3 is CASSLGPADYEQYF. The CDR3 DNA reads as TGCGCCAGCAGCTTGGGACCCGCGGACTACGAGCAGTACTTC. Complete variable domain (other parts from reference TRBV5-1 and TRBJ2-7): KAGVTQTPRYLIKTRGQQVTLSCSPISGHRSVSWYQQTPGQGLQFLFEYFSETQRNKGNFPGRFSGRQFSNSRSEMNVSTLELGDSALYLCASSLGPADYEQYFGPGTRLTVT.

This clone was seen a single time. V is TRBV7-8 and J is TRBJ1-3; 10 nucleotides align to TRBD1. Germline CDR1 SGHVS, CDR2 FQNEAQ. J was trimmed by 4 bases and V by 3 bases; bases with no gene match: 15. This CDR3 has 19 amino acids. DNA of the CDR3: TGTGCCAGCAGCTTTCGGACAGGGGGTTTCGCTGATCTCGGAAACACCATATATTTT. Translating it yields CASSFRTGGFADLGNTIYF.

The chain employs TRBV28 and TRBJ1-4, with TRBD1 as a possible D gene (5 bases). The V end was cut by 7 bases, the J end by 8 bases, with 14 bases between. This CDR3 region has 13 residues. Germline V lookup: CDR1 MDHEN, CDR2 SYDVKM. In nucleotides, the CDR3 is TGTGCCAGCAAGGAGGGGTACTACGAAAAACTGTTTTTT. This codes for CASKEGYYEKLFF.

This chain joins TRBV19 and TRBJ2-5; TRBD2 aligns across 14 bases. This CDR3 is built from 16 residues. V lost 6 bases, J lost 5 bases, and 8 bases stayed unmatched. Germline V gene sequence: CDR1 LNHDA, CDR2 SQIVND (reference sequence). Written as DNA, the CDR3 is TGTGCCAGTAGCAAACTGGGGACTAGCGGGGGCGAGACCCAGTACTTC. Its protein product is CASSKLGTSGGETQYF.

On this clone: Other nucleotide sequences from this sample produce the same CDR3. CDR3 coding DNA: TGCGCCAGCAGCTTGGGACAGGGGGGTCAGCCCCAGCATTTT. Encoded protein: CASSLGQGGQPQHF. This chain joins TRBV5-1 and TRBJ1-5, with 9 bases aligning to TRBD1. Germline CDR1 is SGHRS and CDR2 is YFSETQ. The CDR3 extends over 14 amino acids. The J segment lost 6 bases and the V segment lost 0 bases, leaving 1 base of the junction unmatched.

This chain connects TRBV18 to TRBJ2-5, with D possibly being TRBD1 (5 bases). The V and J ends lost 3 bases and 0 bases respectively, with 14 bases between them. Germline loops: CDR1 KGHSH, CDR2 LQKENI. The CDR3 is 16 amino acids. CDR3 nucleotides: TGTGCCAGCTCACCTAAGCAGGGTCTGTACCAAGAGACCCAGTACTTC. Amino acid sequence: CASSPKQGLYQETQYF.